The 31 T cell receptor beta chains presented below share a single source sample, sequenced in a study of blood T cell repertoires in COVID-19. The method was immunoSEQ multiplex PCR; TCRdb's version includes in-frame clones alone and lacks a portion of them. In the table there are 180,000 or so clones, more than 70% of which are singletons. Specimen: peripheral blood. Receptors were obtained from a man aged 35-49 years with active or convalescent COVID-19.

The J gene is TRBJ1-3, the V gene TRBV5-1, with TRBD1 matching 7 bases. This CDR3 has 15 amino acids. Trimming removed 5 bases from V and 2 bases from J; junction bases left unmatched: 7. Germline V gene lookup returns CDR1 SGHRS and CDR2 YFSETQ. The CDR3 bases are TGCGCCAGCAGTCCGACAGGGACGACTGGAAACACCATATATTTT. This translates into CASSPTGTTGNTIYF.

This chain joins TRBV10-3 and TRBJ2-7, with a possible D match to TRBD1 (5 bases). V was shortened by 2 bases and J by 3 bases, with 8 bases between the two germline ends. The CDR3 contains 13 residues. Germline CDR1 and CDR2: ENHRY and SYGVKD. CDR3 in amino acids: CAISEKGIYEQYF. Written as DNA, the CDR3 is TGTGCCATCAGTGAGAAGGGGATCTACGAGCAGTACTTC.

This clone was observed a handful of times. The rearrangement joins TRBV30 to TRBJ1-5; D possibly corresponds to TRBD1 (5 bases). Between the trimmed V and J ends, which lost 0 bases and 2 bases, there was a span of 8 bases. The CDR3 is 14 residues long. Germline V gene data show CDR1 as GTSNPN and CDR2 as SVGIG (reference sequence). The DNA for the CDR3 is TGTGCCTGGAGTGTTTGGGGGGGCAATCAGCCCCAGCATTTT. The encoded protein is CAWSVWGGNQPQHF.

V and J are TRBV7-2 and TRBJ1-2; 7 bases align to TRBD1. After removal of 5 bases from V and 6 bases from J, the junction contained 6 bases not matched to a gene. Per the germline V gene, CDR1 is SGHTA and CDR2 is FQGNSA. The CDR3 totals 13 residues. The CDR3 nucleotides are TGTGCCAGCAGCCTTGGACAGGTCGATGGCTACACCTTC. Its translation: CASSLGQVDGYTF.

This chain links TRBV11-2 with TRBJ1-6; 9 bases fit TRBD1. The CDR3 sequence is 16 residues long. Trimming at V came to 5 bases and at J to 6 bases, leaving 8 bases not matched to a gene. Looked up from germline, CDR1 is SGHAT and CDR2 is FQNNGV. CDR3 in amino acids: CASSEHPQGANSPLHF. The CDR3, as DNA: TGTGCCAGCAGCGAGCACCCACAGGGGGCTAATTCACCCCTCCACTTT.

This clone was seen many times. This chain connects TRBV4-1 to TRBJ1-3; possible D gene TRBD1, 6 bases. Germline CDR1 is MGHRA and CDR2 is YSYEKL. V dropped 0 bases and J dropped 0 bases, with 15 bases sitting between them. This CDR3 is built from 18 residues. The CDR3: CASSQEWMGHLSGNTIYF. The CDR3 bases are TGCGCCAGCAGCCAAGAATGGATGGGACACCTCTCTGGAAACACCATATATTTT.

The CDR3 spells CAIPTSGGALSTDTQYF. The CDR3 nucleotides are TGTGCCATCCCGACTAGCGGGGGGGCCTTGAGCACAGATACGCAGTATTTT. V is TRBV7-9 and J is TRBJ2-3; TRBD2 agrees at 14 bases. The CDR3 loop spans 17 amino acids. Trimming took 10 bases from V and 0 from J; bases not matched to a gene: 9. Germline-derived CDR1 and CDR2 are SEHNR and FQNEAQ (reference sequence). The full variable domain, with the rest looked up from reference TRBV7-9 and TRBJ2-3, is DTGVSQNPRHKITKRGQNVTFRCDPISEHNRLYWYRQTLGQGPEFLTYFQNEAQLEKSRLLSDRFSAERPKGSFSTLEIQRTEQGDSAMYLCAIPTSGGALSTDTQYFGPGTRLTVL.

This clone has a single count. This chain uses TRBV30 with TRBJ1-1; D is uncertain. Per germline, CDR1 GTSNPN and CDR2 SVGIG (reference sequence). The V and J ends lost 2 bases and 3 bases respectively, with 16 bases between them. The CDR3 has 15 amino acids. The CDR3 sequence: CAWSPRVVRDTEAFF. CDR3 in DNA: TGTGCCTGGAGTCCGAGGGTTGTGAGGGACACTGAAGCTTTCTTT.

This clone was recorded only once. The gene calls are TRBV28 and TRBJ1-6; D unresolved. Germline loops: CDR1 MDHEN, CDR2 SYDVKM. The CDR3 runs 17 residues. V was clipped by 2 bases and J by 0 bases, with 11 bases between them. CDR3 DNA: TGTGCCAGCAGTTTAGGGAGTCAGAGCTCCTATAATTCACCCCTCCACTTT. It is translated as CASSLGSQSSYNSPLHF.

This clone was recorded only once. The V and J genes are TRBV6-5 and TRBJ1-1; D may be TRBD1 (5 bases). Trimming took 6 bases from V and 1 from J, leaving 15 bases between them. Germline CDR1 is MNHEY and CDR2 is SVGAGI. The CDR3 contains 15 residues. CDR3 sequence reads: CASSHGNRQNTEAFF. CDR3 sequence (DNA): TGTGCCAGCAGCCACGGCAACAGGCAGAACACTGAAGCTTTCTTT.

CDR3 DNA: TGTGCCAGCAGTTGGACAGCGTACGAGCAGTACTTC. It encodes CASSWTAYEQYF. The rearrangement joins TRBV12-3 or TRBV12-4 to TRBJ2-7, with D possibly being TRBD1 (6 bases). Deletions cut 4 bases from V and 4 bases from J, with 8 bases between. The CDR3 totals 12 residues.

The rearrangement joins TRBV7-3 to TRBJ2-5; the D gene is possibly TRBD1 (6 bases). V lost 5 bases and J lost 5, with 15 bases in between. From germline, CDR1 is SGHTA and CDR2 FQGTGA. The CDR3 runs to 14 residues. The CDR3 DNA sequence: TGTGCCAGCAGCGAACAGGGTCTACCGGAGACCCAGTACTTC. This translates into CASSEQGLPETQYF.

The CDR3 nucleotides are TGTGCCAGCAGCTCGACAGGGGAAGGTGAAAAACTGTTTTTT. It codes for CASSSTGEGEKLFF. This rearrangement joins TRBV4-2 to TRBJ1-4, with 8 bases identical to TRBD1. Germline CDR1 is LGHNA and CDR2 is YNFKEQ. V was pared by 5 bases and J by 7 bases, with 6 bases of the junction left unmatched. The CDR3 runs to 14 residues.

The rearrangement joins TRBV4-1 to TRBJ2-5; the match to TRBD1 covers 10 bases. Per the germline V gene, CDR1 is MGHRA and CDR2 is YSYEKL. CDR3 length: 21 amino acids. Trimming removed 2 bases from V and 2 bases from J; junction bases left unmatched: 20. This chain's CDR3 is CASSQIETGTGERGRQETQYF. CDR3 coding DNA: TGCGCCAGCAGCCAAATAGAAACCGGGACAGGGGAGAGAGGACGACAAGAGACCCAGTACTTC.

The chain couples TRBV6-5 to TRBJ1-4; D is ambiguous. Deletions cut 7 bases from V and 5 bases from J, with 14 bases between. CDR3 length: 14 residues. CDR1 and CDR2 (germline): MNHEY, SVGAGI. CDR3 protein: CASKAGIENEKLFF. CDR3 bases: TGTGCCAGCAAAGCCGGGATAGAGAATGAAAAACTGTTTTTT.

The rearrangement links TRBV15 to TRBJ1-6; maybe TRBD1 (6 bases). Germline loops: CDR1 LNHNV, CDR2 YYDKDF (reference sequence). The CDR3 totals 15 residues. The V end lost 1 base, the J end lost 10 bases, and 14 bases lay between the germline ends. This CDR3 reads CATSRGQGNRSPLHF. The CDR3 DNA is TGTGCCACCAGCAGAGGCCAGGGGAATCGATCACCCCTCCACTTT.

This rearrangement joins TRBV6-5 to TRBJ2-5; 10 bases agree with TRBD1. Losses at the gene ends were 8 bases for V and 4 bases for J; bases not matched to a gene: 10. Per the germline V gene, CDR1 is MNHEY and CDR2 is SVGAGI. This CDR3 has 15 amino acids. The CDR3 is CASHGGTGVSETQYF. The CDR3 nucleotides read TGTGCCAGCCACGGCGGGACAGGGGTTTCAGAGACCCAGTACTTC.

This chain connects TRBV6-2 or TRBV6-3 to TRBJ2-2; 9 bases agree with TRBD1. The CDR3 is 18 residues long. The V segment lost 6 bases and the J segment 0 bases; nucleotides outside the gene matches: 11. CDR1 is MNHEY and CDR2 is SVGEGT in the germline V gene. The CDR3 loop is CASSPPGTGGPNTGELFF. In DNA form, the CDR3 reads TGTGCCAGCAGCCCTCCCGGTACAGGGGGCCCGAACACCGGGGAGCTGTTTTTT.

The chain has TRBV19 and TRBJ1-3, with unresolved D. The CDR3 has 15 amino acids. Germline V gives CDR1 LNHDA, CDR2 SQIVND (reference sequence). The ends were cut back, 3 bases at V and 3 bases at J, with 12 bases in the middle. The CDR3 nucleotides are TGTGCCAGTAGTATGGGCCGGACTATTGGAAACACCATATATTTT. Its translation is CASSMGRTIGNTIYF.

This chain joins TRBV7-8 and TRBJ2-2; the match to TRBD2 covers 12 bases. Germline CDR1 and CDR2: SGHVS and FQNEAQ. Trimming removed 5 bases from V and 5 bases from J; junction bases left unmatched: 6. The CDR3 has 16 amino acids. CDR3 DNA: TGTGCCAGCAGCCCCCCTGGACTAGCGGGGACCGGGGAGCTGTTTTTT. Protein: CASSPPGLAGTGELFF.

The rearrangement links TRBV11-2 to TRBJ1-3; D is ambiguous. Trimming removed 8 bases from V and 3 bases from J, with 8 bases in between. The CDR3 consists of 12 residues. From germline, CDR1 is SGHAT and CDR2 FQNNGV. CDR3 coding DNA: TGTGCCAGCGGCGGGTTTGGAAACACCATATATTTT. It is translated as CASGGFGNTIYF.

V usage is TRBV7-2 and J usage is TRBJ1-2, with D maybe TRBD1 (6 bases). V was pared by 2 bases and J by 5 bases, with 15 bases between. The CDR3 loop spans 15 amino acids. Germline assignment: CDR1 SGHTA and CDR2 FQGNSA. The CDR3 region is CASSLQGLVLYGYTF. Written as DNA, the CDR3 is TGTGCCAGCAGCTTACAGGGGTTGGTGTTGTATGGCTACACCTTC.

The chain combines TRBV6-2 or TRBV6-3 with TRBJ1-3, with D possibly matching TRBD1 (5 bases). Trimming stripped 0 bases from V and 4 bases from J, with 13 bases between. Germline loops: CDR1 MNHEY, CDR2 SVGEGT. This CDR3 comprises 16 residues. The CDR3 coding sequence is TGTGCCAGCAGTTACTCACAGGATCTCCGGGGAAACACCATATATTTT. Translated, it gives CASSYSQDLRGNTIYF.

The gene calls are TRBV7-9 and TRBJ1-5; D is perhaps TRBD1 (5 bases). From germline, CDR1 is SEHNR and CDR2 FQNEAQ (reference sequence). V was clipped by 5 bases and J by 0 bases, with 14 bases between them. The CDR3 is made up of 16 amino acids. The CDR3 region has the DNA TGTGCCAGCAGCCACCCCGGGGGGGTTAGCAATCAGCCCCAGCATTTT. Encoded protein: CASSHPGGVSNQPQHF.

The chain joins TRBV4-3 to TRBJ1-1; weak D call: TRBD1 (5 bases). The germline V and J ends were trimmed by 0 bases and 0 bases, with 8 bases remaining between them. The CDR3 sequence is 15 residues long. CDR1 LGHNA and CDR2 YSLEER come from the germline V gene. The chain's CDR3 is CASSQERGVNTEAFF. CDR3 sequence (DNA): TGCGCCAGCAGCCAAGAAAGGGGCGTGAACACTGAAGCTTTCTTT.

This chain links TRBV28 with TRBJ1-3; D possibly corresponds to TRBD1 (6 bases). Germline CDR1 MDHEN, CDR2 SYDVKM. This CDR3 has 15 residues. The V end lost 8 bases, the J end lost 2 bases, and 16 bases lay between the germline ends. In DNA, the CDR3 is TGTGCCAGCTTTTCCCAGGGGATGACTGGAAACACCATATATTTT. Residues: CASFSQGMTGNTIYF.

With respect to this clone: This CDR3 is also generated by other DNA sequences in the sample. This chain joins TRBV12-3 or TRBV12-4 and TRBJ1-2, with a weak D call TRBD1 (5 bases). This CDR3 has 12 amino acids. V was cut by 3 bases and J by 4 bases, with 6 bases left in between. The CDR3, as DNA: TGTGCCAGCAGTTTCGACAGCTATGGCTACACCTTC. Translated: CASSFDSYGYTF.

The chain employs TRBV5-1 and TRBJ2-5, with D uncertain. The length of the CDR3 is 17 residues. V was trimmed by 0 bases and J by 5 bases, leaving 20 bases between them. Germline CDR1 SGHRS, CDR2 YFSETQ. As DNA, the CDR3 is TGCGCCAGCAGCTTGGTTTCGGGTTCGGTGGCCGTGGAGACCCAGTACTTC. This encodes CASSLVSGSVAVETQYF.

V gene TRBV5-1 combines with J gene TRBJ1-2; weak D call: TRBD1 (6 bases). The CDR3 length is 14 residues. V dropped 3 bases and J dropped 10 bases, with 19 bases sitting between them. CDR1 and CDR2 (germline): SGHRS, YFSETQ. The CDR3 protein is CASSSADRPWAYTF. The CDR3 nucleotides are TGCGCCAGCAGCTCCGCCGACAGGCCCTGGGCCTACACCTTC.

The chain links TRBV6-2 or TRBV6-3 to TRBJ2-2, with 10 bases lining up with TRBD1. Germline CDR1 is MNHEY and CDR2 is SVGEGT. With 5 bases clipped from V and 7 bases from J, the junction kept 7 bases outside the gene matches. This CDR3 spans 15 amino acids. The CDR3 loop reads CASSTGQGLSGELFF. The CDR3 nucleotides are TGTGCCAGCAGTACGGGACAGGGGCTTAGCGGGGAGCTGTTTTTT.

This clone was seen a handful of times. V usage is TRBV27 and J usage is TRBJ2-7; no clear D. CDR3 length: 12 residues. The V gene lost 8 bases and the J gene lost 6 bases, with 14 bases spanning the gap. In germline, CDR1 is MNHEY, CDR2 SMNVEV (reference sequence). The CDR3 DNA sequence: TGTGCCAGCGGCCGGGTATTCGTCGAGCAGTACTTC. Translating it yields CASGRVFVEQYF.